This T cell receptor (beta chain) was sequenced in a study of a mutant IDH1 vaccine in newly diagnosed glioma. About the study: Vaccinations were initiated 4-6 weeks following radiotherapy alone, or were given together with temozolomide cycles. Earlier treatment was radiotherapy, temozolomide, or both, with most getting both. Patients under treatment included roughly 60% males and approximately 38% females and had a mean age of around 40 years.

The repertoire was sequenced with immunoSEQ multiplex PCR; TCRdb's copy has only in-frame clones and lacks some. The sample contains tens of thousands of clones, 85% to 90% of which appear only once. V was clipped by 8 bases and J by 6 bases; unmatched bases: 10. The CDR3 contains 15 residues. Germline V gene sequence: CDR1 LNHNV, CDR2 YYDKDF (reference sequence). Noted time point: week 35, safety follow-up. Topical imiquimod accompanied each vaccine dose, which consisted of 300 ug of mutant IDH1 20-mer peptide. As to this clone: Its target is not known.

The V gene is TRBV15, the J gene TRBJ2-3, with 11 positions matching TRBD2. The input for sequencing was PBMCs, taken from a glioma patient whose treatment included an IDH1 peptide vaccine. The source is a man aged 35 to 55 with glioma. The CDR3 here is CATHSGVAGGDTQYF. The DNA of the CDR3 is TGTGCCACCCACTCAGGGGTAGCGGGAGGGGATACGCAGTATTTT.